Listed here is a single TCR beta chain. This clone appeared a few times. Its antigen has not been determined. Base qualities are not at hand, and no much larger clone is one base apart. The CDR3 regions of human TCRbeta chains were analyzed by immunosequencing. Concerning the study's data processing: Repertoire TCRs were matched against a reference library of SARS-CoV-2-specific TCRs generated with the MIRA antigen-specificity platform. Breadth meant the fraction of unique TCRs that were SARS-CoV-2-associated, whereas depth meant the fraction of total T cells that were SARS-CoV-2-associated. Using the MIRA data, each spike-specific TCR was assigned both to the spike region to which the TCR was reactive and to a CD4 or CD8 class. Log10-transformed breadth and depth values were compared by one-way ANOVA with Sidak's multiple comparisons tests. The table comes from immuneACCESS by way of TCRdb, which keeps in-frame sequences with V and J called. Part of the clones is missing from these tables; in studies checked, under half for an unresolved V gene and the rest for unknown reasons. V and J calls and clone size come straight from that table; D and trimming were deduced from the DNA. Within this sample are some 150,000 clones, with approximately 90% of them counted one time only. The ten largest clones capture approximately 4.5% of the sample.

The CDR3 spans 13 residues, from the cysteine through the phenylalanine. Only the CDR3 DNA is retained, 39 bases long and in frame from the first base. From a lookup of the germline V gene (reference sequence), CDR1 and CDR2 are LNHDA and SQIVND. Cut back by 6 bases and 3 bases, the V and J ends lie 8 bases apart. This sample is drawn from a study of T cell responses to AZD1222 COVID-19 vaccine (dated by TCRdb to the early 2020s). Concerning the study at large: AZD1222 recipients given second doses at about 4 weeks or at about 12 weeks were pooled, since spike-specific TCR depth and breadth were not found to differ between the two schedules. TCR sequencing covered approximately 230 trial participants: about 210 given two doses of AZD1222 and 26 given two doses of MenACWY control vaccine. Trial participants were enrolled by age into 18-55, 56-69 and 70-plus year subgroups, with around 150, 28 and 57 TCR-sequenced participants respectively. Here is what the overall study found, with its caveats: The 56-69-year group was small, and its depth increase did not reach significance, likely because of low power. Participants were mostly white British and included more females than males, and it was suggested by the authors that clonal diversity may have been underestimated. Reportedly, almost half of the unique spike-specific TCRs recognized epitopes lying outside the regions that are mutated in the B.1.351 and B.1.1.7 variants. Conclusions about previously exposed vaccinees are limited, since just five or six AZD1222 recipients were seropositive for SARS-CoV-2 at baseline. Vaccine-associated CD4 TCRs spanned the whole spike protein, with dominant responses in regions 160-218 and 743-854. A significant rise in spike-specific TCR breadth and depth was observed after two AZD1222 doses relative to day 0 and relative to MenACWY recipients. No day 14 peak-response samples were available, so repertoires were characterized only after the peak T cell response.

Sample time point, as interpreted from the label and publication: baseline before first vaccination. Samples from vaccinated people were obtained from the UK trials COV001 and COV002, which included a single-blind randomized controlled phase 2/3 trial of AZD1222 (ChAdOx1 nCoV-19) in healthy adults. Trial participant PBMC samples were collected at day 0 and day 28 after the second dose for TCRbeta chain sequencing. This sequence uses TRBV19 and TRBJ2-2; the D gene remains uncertain. This specimen consisted of peripheral blood, obtained on day 0 of AZD1222 vaccination. The receptor was derived from an adult in good health. The CDR3 region: CASSDYDTGELFF. The nucleotide sequence is TGTGCCAGTAGCGATTATGACACCGGGGAGCTGTTTTTT.